This record concerns one T cell receptor beta chain sequence. Antigen unknown. In germline, CDR1 is SGHAT, CDR2 FQNNGV. V lost 4 bases and J lost 1; bases outside the gene matches: 13. The CDR3 covers 18 residues. This entry comes from a study of radiotherapy plus CTLA-4 blockade in lung cancer. Study-wide results and caveats: Early blood T cell clone changes and increased post-radiation serum interferon-beta were reportedly the strongest response predictors.

The protocol was immunoSEQ multiplex PCR, while the TCRdb copy is restricted to in-frame clones and leaves out a portion. The data contain 58,000 or so clones, approximately 79% of them singletons. The sequence was collected from a human donor with non-small cell lung cancer who had a complete response to radiotherapy plus ipilimumab. V gene TRBV11-2 combines with J gene TRBJ1-5, with 7 bases aligning to TRBD1. Source: peripheral blood, taken from a patient treated with radiotherapy plus ipilimumab. DNA for the CDR3: TGTGCCAGCAGCTCAACGTCGACAGGGCGGTCGAGCAATCAGCCCCAGCATTTT. Protein product: CASSSTSTGRSSNQPQHF.